The T cell receptor (beta chain) described here comes from a study of shared clonotypes between healthy human individuals. Study background: Per donor, CD8 memory used one plate, CD8 naive used two, CD4 memory used three and CD4 naive used three. The study's findings and limits: Estimated richness was generally greater in naive than memory subsets.

Naive-designated CD8 cells lacked CD45RO, were positively enriched for CCR7, and omitted terminally differentiated effector memory CD45RA+ cells. The table came from immunoSEQ multiplex PCR; TCRdb's copy has only in-frame clones and leaves some out. The table has millions of clones, around 93% seen once. The junction had 6 bases not matched to a gene; V was cut back by 4 bases and J by 3 bases. Germline V gene sequence: CDR1 MGHRA, CDR2 YSYEKL. The CDR3 is 14 amino acids. To note about this clone: What it binds is unknown.

The sequence came from a man aged 18 to 30 in good health. Some clones in this sample may be carry-over from other donors' samples. Material for sequencing was naive CD8+ T cells from PBMCs. This rearrangement joins TRBV4-1 to TRBJ2-7, with 7 bases fitting TRBD1. The CDR3 is CASSPTGVVYEQYF. For the CDR3, the DNA is TGCGCCAGCAGCCCTACAGGGGTAGTCTACGAGCAGTACTTC.